This paragraph covers one T cell receptor beta chain sequence. Under the authors' procedure: It was from reference gene primer amplification that nucleated cell counts were estimated. Sequenced by immunoSEQ multiplex PCR; TCRdb stores in-frame clones only, minus some. V, J and clone size reflect that table, while D and trimming were determined from the DNA. The sample yields a few hundred thousand clones, more than 85% seen once. The data belong to a study of blood T cell repertoires in COVID-19. Overall study: Material from acute and convalescent COVID-19 was sourced from the United States, Italy and Spain. T cells, B-cell-depleted T cells, or PBMCs provided the cDNA or gDNA that served as material.

There are 13 residues in the CDR3. V shed 7 bases, J shed 7 bases, and the junction held 7 bases outside the gene matches. The germline V gene has CDR1 MNHNY and CDR2 SVGAGI (reference sequence). This clonotype was obtained from a young man with acute or convalescent COVID-19. Sequenced sample: peripheral blood. This rearrangement joins TRBV6-6 to TRBJ1-5, with 7 bases matching TRBD1. The DNA for the CDR3 is TGTGCCAGCACCCTCGACAGGGACCAGCCCCAGCATTTT. Protein product: CASTLDRDQPQHF.